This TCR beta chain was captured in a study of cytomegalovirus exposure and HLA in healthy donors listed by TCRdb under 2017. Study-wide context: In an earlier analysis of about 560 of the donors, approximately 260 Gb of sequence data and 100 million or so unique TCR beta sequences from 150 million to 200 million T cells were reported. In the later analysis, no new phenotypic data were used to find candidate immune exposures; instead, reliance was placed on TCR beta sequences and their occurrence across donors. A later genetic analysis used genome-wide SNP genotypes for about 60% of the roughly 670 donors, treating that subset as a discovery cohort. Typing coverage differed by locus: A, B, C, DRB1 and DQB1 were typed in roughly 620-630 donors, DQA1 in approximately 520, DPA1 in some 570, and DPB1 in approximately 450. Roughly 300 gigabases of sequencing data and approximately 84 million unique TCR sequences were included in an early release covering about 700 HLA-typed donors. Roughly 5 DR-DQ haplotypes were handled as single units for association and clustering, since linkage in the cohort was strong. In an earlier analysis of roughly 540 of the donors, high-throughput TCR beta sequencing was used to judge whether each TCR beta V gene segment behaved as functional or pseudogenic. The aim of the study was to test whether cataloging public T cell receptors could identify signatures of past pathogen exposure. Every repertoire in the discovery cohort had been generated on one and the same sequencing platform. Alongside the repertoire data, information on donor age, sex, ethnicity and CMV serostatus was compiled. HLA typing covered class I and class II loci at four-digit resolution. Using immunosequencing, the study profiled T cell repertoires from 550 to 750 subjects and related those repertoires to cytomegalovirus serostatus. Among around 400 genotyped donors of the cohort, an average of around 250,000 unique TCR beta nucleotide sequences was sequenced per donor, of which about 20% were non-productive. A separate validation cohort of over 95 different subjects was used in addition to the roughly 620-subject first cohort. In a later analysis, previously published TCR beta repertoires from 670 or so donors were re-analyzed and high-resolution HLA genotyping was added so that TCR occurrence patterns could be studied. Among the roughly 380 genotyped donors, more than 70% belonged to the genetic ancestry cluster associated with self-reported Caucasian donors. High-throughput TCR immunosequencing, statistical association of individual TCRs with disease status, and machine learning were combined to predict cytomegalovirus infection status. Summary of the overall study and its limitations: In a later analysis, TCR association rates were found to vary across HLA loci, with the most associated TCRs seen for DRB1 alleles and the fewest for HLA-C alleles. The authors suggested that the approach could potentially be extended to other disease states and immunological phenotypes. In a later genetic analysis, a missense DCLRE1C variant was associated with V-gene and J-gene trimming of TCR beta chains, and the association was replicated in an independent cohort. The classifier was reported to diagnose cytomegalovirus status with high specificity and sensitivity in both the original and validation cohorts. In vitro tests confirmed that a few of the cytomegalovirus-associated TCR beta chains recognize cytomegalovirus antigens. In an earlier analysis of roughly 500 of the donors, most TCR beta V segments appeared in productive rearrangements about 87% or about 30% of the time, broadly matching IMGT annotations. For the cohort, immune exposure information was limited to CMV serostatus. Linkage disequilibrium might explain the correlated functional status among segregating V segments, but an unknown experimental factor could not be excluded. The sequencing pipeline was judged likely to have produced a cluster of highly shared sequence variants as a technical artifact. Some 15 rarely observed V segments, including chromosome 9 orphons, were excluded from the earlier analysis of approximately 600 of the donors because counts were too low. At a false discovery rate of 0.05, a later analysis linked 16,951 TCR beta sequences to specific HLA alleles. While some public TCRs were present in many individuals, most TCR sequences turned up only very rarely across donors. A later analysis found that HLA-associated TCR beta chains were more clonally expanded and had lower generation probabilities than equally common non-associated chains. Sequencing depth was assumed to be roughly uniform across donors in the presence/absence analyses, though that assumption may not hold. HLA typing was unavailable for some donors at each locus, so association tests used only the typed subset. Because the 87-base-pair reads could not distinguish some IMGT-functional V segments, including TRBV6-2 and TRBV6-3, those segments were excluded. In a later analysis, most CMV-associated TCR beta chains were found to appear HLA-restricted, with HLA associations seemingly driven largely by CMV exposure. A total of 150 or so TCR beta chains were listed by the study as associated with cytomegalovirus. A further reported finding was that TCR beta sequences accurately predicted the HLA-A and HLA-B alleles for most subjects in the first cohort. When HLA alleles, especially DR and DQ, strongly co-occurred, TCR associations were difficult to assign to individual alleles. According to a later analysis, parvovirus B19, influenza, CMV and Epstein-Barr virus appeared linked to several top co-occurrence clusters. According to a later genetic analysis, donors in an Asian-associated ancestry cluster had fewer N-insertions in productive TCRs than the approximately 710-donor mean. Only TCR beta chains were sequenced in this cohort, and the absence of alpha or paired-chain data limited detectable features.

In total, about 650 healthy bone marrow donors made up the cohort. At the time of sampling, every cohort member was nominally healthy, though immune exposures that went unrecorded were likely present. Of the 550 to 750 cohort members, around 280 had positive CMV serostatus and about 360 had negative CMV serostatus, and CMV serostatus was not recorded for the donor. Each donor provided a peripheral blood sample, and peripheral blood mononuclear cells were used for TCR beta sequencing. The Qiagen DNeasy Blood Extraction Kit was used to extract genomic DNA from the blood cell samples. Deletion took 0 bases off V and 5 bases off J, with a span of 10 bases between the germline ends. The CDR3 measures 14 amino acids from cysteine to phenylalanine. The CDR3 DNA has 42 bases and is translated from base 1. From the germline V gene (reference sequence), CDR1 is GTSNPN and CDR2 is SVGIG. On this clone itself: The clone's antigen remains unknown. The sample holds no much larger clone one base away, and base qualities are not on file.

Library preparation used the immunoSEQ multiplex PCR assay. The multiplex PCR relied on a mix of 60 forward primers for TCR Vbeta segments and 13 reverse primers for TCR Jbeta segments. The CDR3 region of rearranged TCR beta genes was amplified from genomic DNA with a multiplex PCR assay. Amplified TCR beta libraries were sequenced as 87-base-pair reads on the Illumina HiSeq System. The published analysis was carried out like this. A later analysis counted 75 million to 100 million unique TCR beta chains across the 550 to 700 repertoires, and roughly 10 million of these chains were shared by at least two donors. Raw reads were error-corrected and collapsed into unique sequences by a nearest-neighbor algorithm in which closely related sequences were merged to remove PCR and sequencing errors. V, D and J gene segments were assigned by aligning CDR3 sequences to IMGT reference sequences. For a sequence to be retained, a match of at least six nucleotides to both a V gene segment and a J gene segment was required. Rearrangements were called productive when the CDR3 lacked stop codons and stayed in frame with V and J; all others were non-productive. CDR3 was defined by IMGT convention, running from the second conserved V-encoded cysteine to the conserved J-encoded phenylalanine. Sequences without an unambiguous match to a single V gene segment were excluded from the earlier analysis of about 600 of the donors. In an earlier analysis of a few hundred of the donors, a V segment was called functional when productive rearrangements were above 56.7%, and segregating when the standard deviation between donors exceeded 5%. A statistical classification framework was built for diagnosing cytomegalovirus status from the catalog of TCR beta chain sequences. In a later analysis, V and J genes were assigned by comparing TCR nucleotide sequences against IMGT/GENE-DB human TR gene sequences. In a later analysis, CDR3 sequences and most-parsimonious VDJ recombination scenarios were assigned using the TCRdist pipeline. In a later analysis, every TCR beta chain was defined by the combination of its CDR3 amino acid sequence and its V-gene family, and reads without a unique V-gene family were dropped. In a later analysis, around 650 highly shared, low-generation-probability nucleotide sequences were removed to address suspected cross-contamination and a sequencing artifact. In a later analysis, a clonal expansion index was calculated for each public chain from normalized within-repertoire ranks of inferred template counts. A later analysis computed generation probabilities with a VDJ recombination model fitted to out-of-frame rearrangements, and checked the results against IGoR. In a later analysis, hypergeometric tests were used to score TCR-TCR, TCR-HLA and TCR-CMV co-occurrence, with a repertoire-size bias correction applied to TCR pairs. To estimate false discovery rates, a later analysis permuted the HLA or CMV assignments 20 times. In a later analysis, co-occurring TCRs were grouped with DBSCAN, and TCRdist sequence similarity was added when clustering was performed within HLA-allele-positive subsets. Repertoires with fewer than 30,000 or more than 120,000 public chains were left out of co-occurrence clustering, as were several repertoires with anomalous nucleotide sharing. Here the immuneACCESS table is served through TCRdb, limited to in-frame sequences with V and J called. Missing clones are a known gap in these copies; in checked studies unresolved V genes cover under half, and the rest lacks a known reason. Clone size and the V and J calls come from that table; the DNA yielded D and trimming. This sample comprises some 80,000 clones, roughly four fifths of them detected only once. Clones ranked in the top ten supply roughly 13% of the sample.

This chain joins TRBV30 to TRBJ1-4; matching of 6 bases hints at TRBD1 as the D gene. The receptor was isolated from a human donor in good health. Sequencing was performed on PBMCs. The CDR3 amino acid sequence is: CAWSVKDSNEKLFF. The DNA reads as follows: TGTGCCTGGAGTGTAAAGGACAGCAATGAAAAACTGTTTTTT. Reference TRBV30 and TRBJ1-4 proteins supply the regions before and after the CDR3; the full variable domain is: SQTIHQWPATLVQPVGSPLSLECTVEGTSNPNLYWYRQAAGRGLQLLFYSVGIGQISSEVPQNLSASRPQDRQFILSSKKLLLSDSGFYLCAWSVKDSNEKLFFGSGTQLSVL.